A single TCR beta chain is shown here with its context. Its antigen is still unknown. The CDR3 loop spans 13 amino acids. Germline V gene lookup returns CDR1 SGDLS and CDR2 YYNGEE. Unmatched junction bases numbered 2, after V lost 4 bases and J lost 2 bases. Sequenced by immunoSEQ multiplex PCR; TCRdb stores in-frame clones only, minus some. The data hold more than 90,000 clones, with about 86% observed a single time. This sample was included in a study of T cell responses to AZD1222 COVID-19 vaccine. Study-wide findings and caveats: Sampling captured repertoires only after the peak T cell response.

The sequencing here drew on peripheral blood, taken on day 0 of AZD1222 vaccination. This sequence joins TRBV9 and TRBJ2-5; 7 bases match TRBD1. The sequence came from an adult in good health. CDR3 DNA sequence: TGTGCCAGCAGCCCGGGACAGCAAGAGACCCAGTACTTC. Translation: CASSPGQQETQYF.